This T cell receptor (beta chain) was identified in a study of neurological immune-mediated disorders. General observations from the study: Sharing of CDR3 amino acid sequences among expanded clones across subjects was absent, suggesting private repertoires in all groups.

The authors produced cDNA by 5'RACE using 10-nucleotide random UMIs. Every sequencing run generated over 170 million TCR-beta sequences from 15-18 subjects. TCRdb re-analysed the 5' RACE reads in MiXCR, keeping a single row per CDR3 protein. The table includes some 83,000 distinct CDR3 sequences, just over 2.5% detected once. Ten or more counts support this clonotype. No antigen is known for it. Germline CDR1 reads SEHNR; CDR2 reads FQNEAQ (reference sequence). The CDR3 consists of 15 residues. Germline trimming cut 5 bases from V and 5 bases from J; bases unmatched to any gene: 9. Source material: PBMCs. The genes are TRBV7-9 and TRBJ2-7; TRBD2 aligns across 10 bases. This clonotype was obtained from a woman aged 25 to 39 with multiple sclerosis. The CDR3 DNA follows: TGTGCCAGCAGCAACAGGACTAGCGGAATGAACGAGCAGTACTTC. The encoded protein is CASSNRTSGMNEQYF.